Detailed here is one T cell receptor beta chain. Antigen: not known. As the method for making TCR beta libraries, quantitative 5'-RACE with molecular barcodes was used. Each CDR3 protein gets one entry after TCRdb re-called the 5' RACE reads with MiXCR. The sample lists a few hundred thousand distinct CDR3 sequences, 7.5% to 9% seen once, with roughly 15% in the top ten. The entry originates in a study of CD8 T cells in ankylosing spondylitis. Study-level points and caveats: Those disease-linked clones were CD8+; they were also relatively rare in peripheral blood. Matched ankylosing spondylitis synovial fluid reportedly contained a significantly enriched population of disease-linked clones. Past studies reported some motif variants in reactive arthritis synovial fluid and blood. Within ankylosing spondylitis blood, a TCR beta motif made up of under 10 highly homologous variants appeared to be characteristic.

The V gene lost 8 bases and the J gene lost 0 bases, with 11 bases spanning the gap. Germline V gene lookup returns CDR1 LNHNV and CDR2 YYDKDF (reference sequence). The CDR3 sequence is 14 residues long. What was sequenced was blood, either unsorted or a sorted T cell fraction (not recorded which). The receptor comes from a male donor with ankylosing spondylitis. This chain uses TRBV15 with TRBJ2-1; the D gene is possibly TRBD2 (6 bases). The CDR3 loop is CATLDGSSYNEQFF. The CDR3 DNA reads TGTGCCACCTTGGACGGGAGCTCCTACAATGAGCAGTTCTTC.